This TCR beta chain was sequenced for a study of blood T cell repertoires in COVID-19. At the level of the study: From the United States, Italy and Spain came samples of acute and convalescent COVID-19. The cDNA or gDNA used as material had been derived from T cells, B-cell-depleted T cells, or PBMCs.

In the original analysis: Amplification of reference gene primers provided the estimated nucleated cell counts. The data were produced by immunoSEQ multiplex PCR, yet TCRdb's version contains in-frame clones alone and is incomplete. That table gives V, J and clone size, and the DNA gave D and trimming. This sample carries about 160,000 clones, 81% of them seen once, and the ten largest clones take 9.5% to 13%. Germline CDR1 SGHNT, CDR2 YENEEA. With 4 bases clipped from V and 10 bases from J, the junction kept 12 bases outside the gene matches. CDR3 length: 15 amino acids. Sequences were obtained from peripheral blood. The rearrangement uses TRBV11-3 and TRBJ2-1, with 8 nucleotides matching TRBD2. The TCR comes from a human donor in a cohort sampled during active COVID-19. The CDR3 loop is CASSSGGAGSGEQFF. CDR3 in DNA: TGTGCCAGCAGCTCCGGGGGGGCCGGTTCTGGCGAGCAGTTCTTC.